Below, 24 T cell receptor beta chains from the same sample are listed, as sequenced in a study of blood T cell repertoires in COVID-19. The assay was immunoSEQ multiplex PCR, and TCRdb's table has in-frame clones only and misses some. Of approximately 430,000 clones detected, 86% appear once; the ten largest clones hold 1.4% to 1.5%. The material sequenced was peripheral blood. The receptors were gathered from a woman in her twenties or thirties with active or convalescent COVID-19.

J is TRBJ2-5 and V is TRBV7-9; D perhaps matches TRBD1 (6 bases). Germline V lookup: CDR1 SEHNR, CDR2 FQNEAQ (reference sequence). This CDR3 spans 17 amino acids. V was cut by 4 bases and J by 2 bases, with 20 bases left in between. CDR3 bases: TGTGCCAGCAGCTCTAACGGACAGACCGAACTACAAGAGACCCAGTACTTC. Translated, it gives CASSSNGQTELQETQYF.

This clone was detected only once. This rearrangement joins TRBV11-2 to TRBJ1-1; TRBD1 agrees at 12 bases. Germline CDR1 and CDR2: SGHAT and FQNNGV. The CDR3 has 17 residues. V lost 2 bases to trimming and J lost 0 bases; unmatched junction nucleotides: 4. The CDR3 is CASSLYGTGGVNTEAFF. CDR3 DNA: TGTGCCAGCAGCTTATACGGGACAGGGGGCGTGAACACTGAAGCTTTCTTT.

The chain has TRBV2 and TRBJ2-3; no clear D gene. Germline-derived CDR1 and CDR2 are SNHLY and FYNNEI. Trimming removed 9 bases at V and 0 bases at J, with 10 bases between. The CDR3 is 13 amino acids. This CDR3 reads CARQIDSTDTQYF. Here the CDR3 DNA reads TGTGCCAGACAGATCGACAGCACAGATACGCAGTATTTT.

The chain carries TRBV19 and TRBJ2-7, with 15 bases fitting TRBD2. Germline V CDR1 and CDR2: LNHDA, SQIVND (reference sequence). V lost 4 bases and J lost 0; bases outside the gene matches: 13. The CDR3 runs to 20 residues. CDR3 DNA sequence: TGTGCCAGTAGTAATGGCCAAGGGACTAGCGGGGGGATAAGCTCCTACGAGCAGTACTTC. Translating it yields CASSNGQGTSGGISSYEQYF.

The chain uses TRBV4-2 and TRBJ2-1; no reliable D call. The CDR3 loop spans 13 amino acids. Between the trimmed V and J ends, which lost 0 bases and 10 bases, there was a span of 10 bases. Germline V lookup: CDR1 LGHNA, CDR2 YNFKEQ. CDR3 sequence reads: CASSQDILLEQFF. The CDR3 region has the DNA TGTGCCAGCAGCCAAGATATACTATTGGAGCAGTTCTTC.

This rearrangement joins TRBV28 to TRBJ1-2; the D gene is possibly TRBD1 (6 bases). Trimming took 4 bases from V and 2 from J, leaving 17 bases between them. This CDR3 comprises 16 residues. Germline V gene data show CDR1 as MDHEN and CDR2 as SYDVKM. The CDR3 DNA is TGTGCCAGCAGTTCCGGCGCAGAGACAGGCAACTATGGCTACACCTTC. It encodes CASSSGAETGNYGYTF.

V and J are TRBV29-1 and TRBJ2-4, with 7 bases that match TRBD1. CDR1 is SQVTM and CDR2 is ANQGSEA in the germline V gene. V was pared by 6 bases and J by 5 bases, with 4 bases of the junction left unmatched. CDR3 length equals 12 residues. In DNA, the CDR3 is TGCAGCGTCTACGACAGGGAAAACATTCAGTACTTC. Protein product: CSVYDRENIQYF.

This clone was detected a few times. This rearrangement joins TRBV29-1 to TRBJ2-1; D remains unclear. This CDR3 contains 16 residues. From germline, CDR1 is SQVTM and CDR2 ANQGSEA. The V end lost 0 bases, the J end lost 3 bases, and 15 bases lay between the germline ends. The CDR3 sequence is CSVEDLMRQSYNEQFF. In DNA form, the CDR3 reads TGCAGCGTTGAAGATCTTATGCGACAAAGCTACAATGAGCAGTTCTTC.

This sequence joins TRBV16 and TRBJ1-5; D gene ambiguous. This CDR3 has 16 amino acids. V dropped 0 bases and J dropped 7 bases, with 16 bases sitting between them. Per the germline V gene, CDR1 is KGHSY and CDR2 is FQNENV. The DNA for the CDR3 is TGTGCCAGCAGCCAATCTGACGGTGGGAGGGAACAGCCCCAGCATTTT. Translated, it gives CASSQSDGGREQPQHF.

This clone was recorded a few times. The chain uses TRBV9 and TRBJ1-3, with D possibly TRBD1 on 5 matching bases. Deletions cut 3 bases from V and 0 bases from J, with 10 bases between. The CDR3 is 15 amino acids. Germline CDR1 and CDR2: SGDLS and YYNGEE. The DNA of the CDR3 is TGTGCCAGCAGCGGCGGGGGTCTCTCTGGAAACACCATATATTTT. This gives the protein CASSGGGLSGNTIYF.

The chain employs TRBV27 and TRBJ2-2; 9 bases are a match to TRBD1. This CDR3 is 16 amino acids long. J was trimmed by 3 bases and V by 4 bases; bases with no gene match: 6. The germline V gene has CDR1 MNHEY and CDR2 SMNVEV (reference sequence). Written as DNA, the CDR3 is TGTGCCAGCAGTTGGGACGGGACAGGGTACACCGGGGAGCTGTTTTTT. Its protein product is CASSWDGTGYTGELFF.

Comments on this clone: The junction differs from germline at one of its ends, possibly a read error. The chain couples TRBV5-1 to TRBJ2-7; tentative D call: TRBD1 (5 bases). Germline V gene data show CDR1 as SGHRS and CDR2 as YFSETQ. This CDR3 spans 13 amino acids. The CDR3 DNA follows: TGCGCCAGCCGCTTAGGGGCTCCCTACGAGCAGTACTTC. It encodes CASRLGAPYEQYF.

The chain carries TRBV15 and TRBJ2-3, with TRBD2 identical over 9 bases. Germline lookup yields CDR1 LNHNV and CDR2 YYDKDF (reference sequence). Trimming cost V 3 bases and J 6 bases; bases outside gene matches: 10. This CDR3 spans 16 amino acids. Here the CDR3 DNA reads TGTGCCACCAGCAGGACCTTAGCGGGGGATAGGGATACGCAGTATTTT. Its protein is CATSRTLAGDRDTQYF.

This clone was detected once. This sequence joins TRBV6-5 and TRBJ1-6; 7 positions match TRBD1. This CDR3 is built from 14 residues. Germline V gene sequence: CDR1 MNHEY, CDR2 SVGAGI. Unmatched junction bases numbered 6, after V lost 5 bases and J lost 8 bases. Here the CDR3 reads CASSNRGRDSPLHF. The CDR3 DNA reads TGTGCCAGCAGTAACAGGGGAAGAGATTCACCCCTCCACTTT.

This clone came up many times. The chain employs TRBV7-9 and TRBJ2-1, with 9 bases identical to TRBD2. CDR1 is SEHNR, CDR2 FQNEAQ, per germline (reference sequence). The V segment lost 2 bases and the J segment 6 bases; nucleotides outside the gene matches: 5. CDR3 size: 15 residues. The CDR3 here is CASSLLAGSPNEQFF. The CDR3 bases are TGTGCCAGCAGCTTACTAGCGGGATCCCCCAATGAGCAGTTCTTC.

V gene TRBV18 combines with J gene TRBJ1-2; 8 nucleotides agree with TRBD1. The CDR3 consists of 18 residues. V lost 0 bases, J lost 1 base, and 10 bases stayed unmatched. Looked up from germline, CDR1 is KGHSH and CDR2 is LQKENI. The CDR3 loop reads CASSPPTQGQAGNYGYTF. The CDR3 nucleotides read TGTGCCAGCTCACCACCCACCCAGGGACAGGCCGGTAACTATGGCTACACCTTC.

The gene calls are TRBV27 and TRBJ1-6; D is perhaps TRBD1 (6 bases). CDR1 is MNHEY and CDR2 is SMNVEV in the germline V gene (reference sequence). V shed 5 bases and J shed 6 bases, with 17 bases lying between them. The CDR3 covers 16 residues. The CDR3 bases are TGTGCCAGCAGTGTTACTACAGGGAGCTCTAATTCACCCCTCCACTTT. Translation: CASSVTTGSSNSPLHF.

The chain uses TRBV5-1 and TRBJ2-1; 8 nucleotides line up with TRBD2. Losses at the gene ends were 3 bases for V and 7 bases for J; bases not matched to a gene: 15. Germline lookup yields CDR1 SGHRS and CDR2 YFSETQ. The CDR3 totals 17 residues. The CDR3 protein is CASSSGGTSPLGNEQFF. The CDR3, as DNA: TGCGCCAGCAGCTCGGGAGGGACATCCCCCTTAGGGAATGAGCAGTTCTTC. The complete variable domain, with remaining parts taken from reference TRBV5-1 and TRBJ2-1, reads KAGVTQTPRYLIKTRGQQVTLSCSPISGHRSVSWYQQTPGQGLQFLFEYFSETQRNKGNFPGRFSGRQFSNSRSEMNVSTLELGDSALYLCASSSGGTSPLGNEQFFGPGTRLTVL.

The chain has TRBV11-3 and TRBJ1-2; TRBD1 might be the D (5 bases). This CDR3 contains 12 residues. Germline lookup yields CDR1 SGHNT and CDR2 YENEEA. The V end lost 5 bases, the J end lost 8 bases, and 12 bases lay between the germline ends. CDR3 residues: CASSKGEEGYTF. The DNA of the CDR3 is TGTGCCAGCAGCAAAGGGGAGGAGGGCTACACCTTC.

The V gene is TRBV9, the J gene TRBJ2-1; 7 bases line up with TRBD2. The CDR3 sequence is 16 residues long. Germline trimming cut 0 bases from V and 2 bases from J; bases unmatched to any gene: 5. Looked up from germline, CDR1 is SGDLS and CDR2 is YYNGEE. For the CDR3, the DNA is TGTGCCAGCAGCGTAGGGTCGGGGGGACCCTACAATGAGCAGTTCTTC. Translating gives CASSVGSGGPYNEQFF.

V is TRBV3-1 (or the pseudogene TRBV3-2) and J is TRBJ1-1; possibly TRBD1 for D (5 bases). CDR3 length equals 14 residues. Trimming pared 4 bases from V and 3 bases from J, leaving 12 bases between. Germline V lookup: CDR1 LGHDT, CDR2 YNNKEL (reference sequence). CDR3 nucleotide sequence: TGTGCCAGCAGCCGCCTCGGGGGGGACACTGAAGCTTTCTTT. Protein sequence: CASSRLGGDTEAFF.

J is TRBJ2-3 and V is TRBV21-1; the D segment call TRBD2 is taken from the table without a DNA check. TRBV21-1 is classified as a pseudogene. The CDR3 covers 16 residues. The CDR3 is CASSKELGEVGDTQYF. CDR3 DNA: TGTGCCAGCAGCAAAGAACTGGGAGAAGTAGGAGATACGCAGTATTTT.

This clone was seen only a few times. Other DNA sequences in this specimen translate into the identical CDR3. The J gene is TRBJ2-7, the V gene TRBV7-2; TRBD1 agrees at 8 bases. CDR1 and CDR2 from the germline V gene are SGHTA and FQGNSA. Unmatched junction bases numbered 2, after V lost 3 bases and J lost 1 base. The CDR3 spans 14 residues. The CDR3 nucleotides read TGTGCCAGCAGCTTTGACAGGGGATCCTACGAGCAGTACTTC. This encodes CASSFDRGSYEQYF.

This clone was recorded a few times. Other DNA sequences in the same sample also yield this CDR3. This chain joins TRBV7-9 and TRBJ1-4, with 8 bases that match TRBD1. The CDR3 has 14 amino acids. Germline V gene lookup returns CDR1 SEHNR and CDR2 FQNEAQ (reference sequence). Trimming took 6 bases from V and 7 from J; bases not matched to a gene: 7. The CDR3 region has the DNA TGTGCCAGCAGTTCCGGACAGGGAGGTGAAAAACTGTTTTTT. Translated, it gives CASSSGQGGEKLFF.